Presented here are 20 T cell receptor beta chains from one specimen sequenced in a study of cytomegalovirus exposure and HLA in healthy donors. Primers: 60 Vbeta forward and 13 Jbeta reverse. The table came from immunoSEQ multiplex PCR; TCRdb's copy has only in-frame clones and leaves some out. The sample gives over 85,000 clones, roughly 80% of which show up once; around a tenth is in the top ten. The source material was PBMCs. Every receptor here comes from a male donor in good health and CMV-seropositive.

V gene TRBV7-2 combines with J gene TRBJ2-7; D ambiguous. The CDR3 loop spans 13 amino acids. The germline gives CDR1 SGHTA, CDR2 FQGNSA. V was clipped by 3 bases and J by 2 bases, with 8 bases between them. The CDR3 region has the DNA TGTGCCAGCAGCTTCAACCTAGCCTACGAGCAGTACTTC. It yields the protein CASSFNLAYEQYF.

The rearrangement joins TRBV9 to TRBJ1-2; 11 nucleotides match TRBD1. Trimming at V came to 4 bases and at J to 13 bases, leaving 9 bases not matched to a gene. There are 13 residues in the CDR3. Germline V lookup: CDR1 SGDLS, CDR2 YYNGEE. CDR3 sequence (DNA): TGTGCCAGCAGCCCCTTCTCCGGGACAGGGGGCACCTTC. This encodes CASSPFSGTGGTF.

The rearrangement uses TRBV2 and TRBJ2-1, with TRBD2 identical over 11 bases. This CDR3 has 14 residues. From germline, CDR1 is SNHLY and CDR2 FYNNEI. Germline trimming cut 8 bases from V and 3 bases from J; bases unmatched to any gene: 3. This chain's CDR3 is CASGGTSGYNEQFF. In nucleotides, the CDR3 is TGTGCCAGCGGAGGGACTAGCGGCTACAATGAGCAGTTCTTC.

This chain connects TRBV9 to TRBJ1-3; 7 bases match TRBD1. This CDR3 region has 17 residues. From germline, CDR1 is SGDLS and CDR2 YYNGEE. The J segment lost 0 bases and the V segment lost 4 bases, leaving 10 bases of the junction unmatched. The CDR3 reads CASSLPTGRSSGNTIYF. CDR3 nucleotide sequence: TGTGCCAGCAGCTTACCGACAGGGAGAAGCTCTGGAAACACCATATATTTT.

The rearrangement joins TRBV9 to TRBJ2-1; 7 nucleotides line up with TRBD2. Germline V gives CDR1 SGDLS, CDR2 YYNGEE. The CDR3 contains 16 residues. After removal of 1 base from V and 0 bases from J, the junction contained 4 bases not matched to a gene. CDR3 nucleotide sequence: TGTGCCAGCAGCGTAAGCGGCGGGAGCTCCTACAATGAGCAGTTCTTC. It yields the protein CASSVSGGSSYNEQFF.

J is TRBJ2-7 and V is TRBV6-5, with a possible D match to TRBD2 (6 bases). Trimming shortened V by 0 bases and J by 2 bases, and 11 bases separated the two germline ends. This CDR3 comprises 15 residues. Germline V lookup: CDR1 MNHEY, CDR2 SVGAGI. DNA for the CDR3: TGTGCCAGCAGTTACTCATCGGGACTCGCCTACGAGCAGTACTTC. Amino acid sequence: CASSYSSGLAYEQYF.

This chain uses TRBV6-5 with TRBJ1-5; tentatively, D is TRBD1 (6 bases). Germline V gives CDR1 MNHEY, CDR2 SVGAGI. V gave up 5 bases and J gave up 0 bases, with 11 bases separating them. The CDR3 consists of 15 residues. The CDR3 DNA sequence: TGTGCCAGCAGTCGACAGGCGGATAGCAATCAGCCCCAGCATTTT. Protein sequence: CASSRQADSNQPQHF.

This chain joins TRBV7-9 and TRBJ2-1; D not resolved. CDR3 length: 12 residues. Trimming shortened V by 7 bases and J by 6 bases, and 10 bases separated the two germline ends. Germline V lookup: CDR1 SEHNR, CDR2 FQNEAQ (reference sequence). CDR3 sequence reads: CASNSYSNEQFF. The CDR3 DNA is TGTGCCAGCAACTCTTATTCCAATGAGCAGTTCTTC.

The chain carries TRBV2 and TRBJ2-7, with 10 nucleotides matching TRBD2. V shed 5 bases and J 4 bases; nucleotides not matched to a gene: 5. Germline values: CDR1 SNHLY, CDR2 FYNNEI. The CDR3 has 14 residues. CDR3 in amino acids: CASSRAGGPYEQYF. The CDR3 bases are TGTGCCAGCAGTAGAGCGGGAGGGCCTTACGAGCAGTACTTC.

This rearrangement joins TRBV28 to TRBJ2-1, with D possibly matching TRBD2 (7 bases). The CDR3 runs 14 residues. Trimming pared 10 bases from V and 4 bases from J, leaving 17 bases between. CDR1 is MDHEN, CDR2 SYDVKM, per germline. CDR3 loop: CAIQGGVAYNEQFF. The CDR3 nucleotides read TGTGCCATCCAAGGGGGGGTGGCTTACAATGAGCAGTTCTTC.

This clone appeared a few times. CDR3 residues: CASSLAGGRAFYNEQFF. DNA for the CDR3: TGTGCCAGCAGCTTAGCGGGCGGGAGGGCCTTTTACAATGAGCAGTTCTTC. The gene calls are TRBV11-2 and TRBJ2-1, with 9 bases aligning to TRBD2. Germline values: CDR1 SGHAT, CDR2 FQNNGV. Trimming at V came to 1 base and at J to 4 bases, leaving 8 bases not matched to a gene. The CDR3 extends over 17 amino acids.

This chain joins TRBV29-1 and TRBJ2-2, with a possible D match to TRBD2 (5 bases). Germline assignment: CDR1 SQVTM and CDR2 ANQGSEA. This CDR3 is built from 14 residues. The V and J ends lost 4 bases and 1 base respectively, with 10 bases between them. CDR3 coding DNA: TGCAGCGTTGCGTCTCGGGGGAACACCGGGGAGCTGTTTTTT. This gives the protein CSVASRGNTGELFF.

The chain couples TRBV28 to TRBJ1-1; 9 nucleotides agree with TRBD1. This CDR3 has 15 amino acids. Trimming cost V 6 bases and J 1 base; bases outside gene matches: 6. Germline V gene sequence: CDR1 MDHEN, CDR2 SYDVKM. The CDR3 DNA follows: TGTGCCAGCAGCAGGGACAGGGAAACGAACACTGAAGCTTTCTTT. Translating gives CASSRDRETNTEAFF.

The chain recombines TRBV4-3 with TRBJ1-4; 7 nucleotides align to TRBD1. V gave up 4 bases and J gave up 8 bases; unmatched junction bases: 7. This CDR3 comprises 14 residues. Germline V gene lookup returns CDR1 LGHNA and CDR2 YSLEER. The CDR3 nucleotides read TGCGCCAGCAGCCTCTCTAGAGGGGGCGAAAAACTGTTTTTT. Residues: CASSLSRGGEKLFF.

The V and J genes are TRBV19 and TRBJ1-1, with a possible D match to TRBD1 (5 bases). The germline gives CDR1 LNHDA, CDR2 SQIVND (reference sequence). Trimming stripped 0 bases from V and 4 bases from J, with 9 bases between. This CDR3 contains 14 residues. DNA for the CDR3: TGTGCCAGTAGTATAGACAGGGAGGTCACTGAAGCTTTCTTT. Translated: CASSIDREVTEAFF. The full variable domain, its missing parts supplied by reference TRBV19 and TRBJ1-1, is DGGITQSPKYLFRKEGQNVTLSCEQNLNHDAMYWYRQDPGQGLRLIYYSQIVNDFQKGDIAEGYSVSREKKESFPLTVTSAQKNPTAFYLCASSIDREVTEAFFGQGTRLTVV.

As DNA, the CDR3 is TGTGCCAGCATTGGCCGCTTAGGACTAGCGGGCGTCGGGGCAGATACGCAGTATTTT. It codes for CASIGRLGLAGVGADTQYF. The chain joins TRBV2 to TRBJ2-3, with TRBD2 matching over 11 bases. V shed 7 bases and J 4 bases; nucleotides not matched to a gene: 19. Per the germline V gene, CDR1 is SNHLY and CDR2 is FYNNEI. The CDR3 runs 19 residues.

This chain connects TRBV28 to TRBJ1-3; maybe TRBD1 (5 bases). Trimming cost V 4 bases and J 0 bases, with 13 bases left between them. This CDR3 has 16 amino acids. Germline V gene sequence: CDR1 MDHEN, CDR2 SYDVKM. CDR3 protein: CASSSGGTASGNTIYF. CDR3 coding DNA: TGTGCCAGCAGTTCCGGGGGGACTGCCTCTGGAAACACCATATATTTT. The full variable domain, completed using reference TRBV28 and TRBJ1-3, is DVKVTQSSRYLVKRTGEKVFLECVQDMDHENMFWYRQDPGLGLRLIYFSYDVKMKEKGDIPEGYSVSREKKERFSLILESASTNQTSMYLCASSSGGTASGNTIYFGEGSWLTVV.

The chain uses TRBV28 and TRBJ1-3; weak D call: TRBD1 (6 bases). This CDR3 has 14 amino acids. Per germline, CDR1 MDHEN and CDR2 SYDVKM. V was pared by 8 bases and J by 4 bases, with 15 bases between. CDR3 DNA sequence: TGTGCCAGCGCGTCGGGGGGCTCGGGAAACACCATATATTTT. This encodes CASASGGSGNTIYF.

This sequence joins TRBV27 and TRBJ2-1, with TRBD1 identical over 10 bases. Germline loops: CDR1 MNHEY, CDR2 SMNVEV (reference sequence). The CDR3 consists of 14 residues. V shed 10 bases, J shed 5 bases, and the junction held 8 bases outside the gene matches. CDR3 nucleotide sequence: TGTGCCACCCCGGACAGGGGGAGGAACAATGAGCAGTTCTTC. It yields the protein CATPDRGRNNEQFF.

The chain joins TRBV28 to TRBJ2-2, with 11 bases identical to TRBD1. The CDR3 is made up of 18 amino acids. V shed 6 bases, J shed 5 bases, and the junction held 14 bases outside the gene matches. Germline CDR1 reads MDHEN; CDR2 reads SYDVKM. CDR3 amino acids: CASSPWTGGGIWTGELFF. The CDR3 coding sequence is TGTGCCAGCAGCCCCTGGACAGGGGGCGGCATTTGGACCGGGGAGCTGTTTTTT.